This T cell receptor beta chain was captured by sequencing in a study of OX40 agonist ivuxolimab in advanced cancers. Findings and limits, study-wide: CD8+ T cells averaged more expanded clones than CD4+.

A word on this clone: As yet, its antigen is unknown.

Here immunoSEQ multiplex PCR was the method, and the copy in TCRdb shows in-frame clones only, minus some. This table holds about 77,000 clones, around nine tenths found once. V was clipped by 5 bases and J by 9 bases; unmatched bases: 13. The CDR3 spans 15 residues. Germline CDR1 reads MNHNY; CDR2 reads SVGAGI (reference sequence). The TCR originated in an adult with an advanced solid tumor such as melanoma, head and neck, liver or kidney cancer. The chain carries TRBV6-6 and TRBJ2-3; 8 nucleotides line up with TRBD2. The sample here was CD4+ or CD8+ T cells sorted from blood, taken in a trial of the OX40 agonist ivuxolimab. CDR3 residues: CASSPLRGEIGTQYF. The CDR3 DNA reads as TGTGCCAGCAGTCCGCTGCGGGGGGAAATAGGGACGCAGTATTTT.